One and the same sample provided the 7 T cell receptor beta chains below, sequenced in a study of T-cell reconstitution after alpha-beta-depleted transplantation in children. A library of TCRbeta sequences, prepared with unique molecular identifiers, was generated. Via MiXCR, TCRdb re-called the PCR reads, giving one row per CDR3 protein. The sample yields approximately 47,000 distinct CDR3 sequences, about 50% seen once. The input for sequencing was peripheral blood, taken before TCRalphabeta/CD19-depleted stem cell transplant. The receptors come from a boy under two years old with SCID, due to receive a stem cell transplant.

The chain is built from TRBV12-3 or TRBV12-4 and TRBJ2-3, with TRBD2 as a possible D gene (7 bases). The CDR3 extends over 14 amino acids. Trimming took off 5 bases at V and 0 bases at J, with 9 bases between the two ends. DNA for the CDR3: TGTGCCAGCAGTGAGGGGGGGAGCACAGATACGCAGTATTTT. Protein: CASSEGGSTDTQYF.

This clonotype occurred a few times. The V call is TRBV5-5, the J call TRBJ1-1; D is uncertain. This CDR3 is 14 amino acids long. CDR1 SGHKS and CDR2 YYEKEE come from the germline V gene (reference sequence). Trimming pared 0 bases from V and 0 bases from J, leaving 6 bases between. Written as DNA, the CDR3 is TGTGCCAGCAGCTTGGTGTGGATGAACACTGAAGCTTTCTTT. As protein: CASSLVWMNTEAFF.

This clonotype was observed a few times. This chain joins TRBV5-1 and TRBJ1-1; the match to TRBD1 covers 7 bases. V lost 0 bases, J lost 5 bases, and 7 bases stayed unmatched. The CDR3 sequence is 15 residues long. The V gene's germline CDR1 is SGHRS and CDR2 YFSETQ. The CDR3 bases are TGCGCCAGCAGCTTGGACTACAGGGGAGGGACTGAAGCTTTCTTT. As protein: CASSLDYRGGTEAFF.

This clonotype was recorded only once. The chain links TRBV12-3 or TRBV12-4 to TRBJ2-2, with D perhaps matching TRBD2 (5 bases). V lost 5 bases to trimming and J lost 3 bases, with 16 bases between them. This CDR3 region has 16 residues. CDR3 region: CASSRLSGSDTGELFF. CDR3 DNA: TGTGCCAGCAGTCGGTTGTCTGGTAGCGACACCGGGGAGCTGTTTTTT.

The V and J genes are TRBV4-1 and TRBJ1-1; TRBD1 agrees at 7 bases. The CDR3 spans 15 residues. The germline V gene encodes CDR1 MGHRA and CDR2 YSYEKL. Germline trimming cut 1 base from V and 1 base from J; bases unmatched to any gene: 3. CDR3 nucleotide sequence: TGCGCCAGCAGCCAAGGCGGGACAGCGAACACTGAAGCTTTCTTT. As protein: CASSQGGTANTEAFF.

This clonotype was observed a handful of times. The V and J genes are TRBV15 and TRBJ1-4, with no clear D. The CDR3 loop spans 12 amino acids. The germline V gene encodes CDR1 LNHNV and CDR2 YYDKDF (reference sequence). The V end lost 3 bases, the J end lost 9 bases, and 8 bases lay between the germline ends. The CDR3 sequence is CATSSTPKKLFF. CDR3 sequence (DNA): TGTGCCACCAGCAGTACACCCAAAAAACTGTTTTTT.

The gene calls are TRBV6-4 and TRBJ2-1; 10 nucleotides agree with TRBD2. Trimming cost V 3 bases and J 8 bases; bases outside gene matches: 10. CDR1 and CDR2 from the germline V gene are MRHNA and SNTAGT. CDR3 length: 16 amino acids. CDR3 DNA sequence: TGTGCCAGCAGTGAAGACGGGACTAGCGTTGTGTATGAGCAGTTCTTC. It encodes CASSEDGTSVVYEQFF.